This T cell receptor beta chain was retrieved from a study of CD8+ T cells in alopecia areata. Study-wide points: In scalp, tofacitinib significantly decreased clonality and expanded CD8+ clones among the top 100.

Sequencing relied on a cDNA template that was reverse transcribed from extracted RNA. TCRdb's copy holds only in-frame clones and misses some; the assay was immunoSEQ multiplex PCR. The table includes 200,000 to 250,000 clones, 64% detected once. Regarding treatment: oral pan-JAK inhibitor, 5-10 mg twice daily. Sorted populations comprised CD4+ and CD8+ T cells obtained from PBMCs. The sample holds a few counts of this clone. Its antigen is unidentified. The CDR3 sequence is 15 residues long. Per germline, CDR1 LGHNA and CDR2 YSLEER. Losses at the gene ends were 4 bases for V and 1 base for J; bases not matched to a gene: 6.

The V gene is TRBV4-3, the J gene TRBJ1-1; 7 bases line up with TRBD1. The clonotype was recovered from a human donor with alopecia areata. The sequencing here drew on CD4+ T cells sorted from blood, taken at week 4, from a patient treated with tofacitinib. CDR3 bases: TGCGCCAGCAGCCTCCAGGGGGTATCGAACACTGAAGCTTTCTTT. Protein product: CASSLQGVSNTEAFF.